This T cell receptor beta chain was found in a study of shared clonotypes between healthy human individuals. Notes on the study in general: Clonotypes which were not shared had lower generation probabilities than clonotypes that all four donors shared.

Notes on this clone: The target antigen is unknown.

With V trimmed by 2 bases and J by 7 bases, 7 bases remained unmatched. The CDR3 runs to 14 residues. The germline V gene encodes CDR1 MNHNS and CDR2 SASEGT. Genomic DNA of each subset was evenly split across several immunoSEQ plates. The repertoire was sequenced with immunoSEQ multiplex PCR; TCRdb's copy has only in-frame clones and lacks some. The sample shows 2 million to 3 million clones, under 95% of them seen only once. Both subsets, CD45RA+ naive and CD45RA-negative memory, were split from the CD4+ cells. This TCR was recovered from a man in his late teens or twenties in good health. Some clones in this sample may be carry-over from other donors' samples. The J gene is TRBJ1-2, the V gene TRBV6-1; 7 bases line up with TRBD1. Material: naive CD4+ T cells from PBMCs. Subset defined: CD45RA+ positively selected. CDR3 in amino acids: CASSERSRGGGYTF. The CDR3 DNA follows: TGTGCCAGCAGTGAAAGGAGCAGGGGGGGTGGCTACACCTTC.